A selection of T cell receptor beta chains follows, all from one sample in a study of OX40 agonist ivuxolimab in advanced cancers. Produced via immunoSEQ multiplex PCR; TCRdb's table is partial and in-frame only. The sample lists more than 60,000 clones, around 94% seen once, with 15% to 17% in the top ten. The input for sequencing was CD4+ or CD8+ T cells sorted from blood, taken in a trial of the OX40 agonist ivuxolimab. These TCRs come from an adult with an advanced solid tumor such as melanoma, head and neck, liver or kidney cancer. Each CDR3 is given with its conserved first and last residue. The D gene is left open where the match is weak. Rows may omit the clone size; those that give it use once, few, many or a size class.

V	size	D	J	CDR3	DNA
TRBV7-9	.	TRBD1	TRBJ1-3	CASSLLGQGSGNTIYF	TGTGCCAGCAGCTTACTGGGACAGGGCTCTGGAAACACCATATATTTT
TRBV15	.	.	TRBJ1-1	CATSRQWGANTEAFF	TGTGCCACCAGCAGACAGTGGGGGGCTAACACTGAAGCTTTCTTT
TRBV5-1	.	TRBD2	TRBJ2-7	CASSLEGGGPYNEQYF	TGCGCCAGCAGCTTGGAGGGCGGGGGGCCCTACAACGAGCAGTACTTC
TRBV7-9	.	TRBD2	TRBJ2-7	CASSSDGGGGPYEQYF	TGTGCCAGCAGCTCAGATGGCGGGGGGGGACCCTACGAGCAGTACTTC
TRBV30	.	.	TRBJ1-4	CAWMVNEKLFF	TGTGCCTGGATGGTAAATGAAAAACTGTTTTTT
TRBV19	.	.	TRBJ1-1	CASMDLPNTEAFF	TGTGCCAGTATGGACCTCCCTAACACTGAAGCTTTCTTT
TRBV4-3	.	.	TRBJ1-1	CASSQEQGAEAFF	TGCGCCAGCAGCCAAGAACAGGGCGCTGAAGCTTTCTTT
TRBV6-5	once	TRBD2	TRBJ2-7	CASSYSTLAGYEQYF	TGTGCCAGCAGTTACTCGACACTAGCGGGCTACGAGCAGTACTTC
TRBV4-2	.	.	TRBJ1-5	CASSQSGGSNQPQHF	TGTGCCAGCAGCCAGTCAGGAGGTAGCAATCAGCCCCAGCATTTT
TRBV7-2	few	.	TRBJ1-1	CATTLEGGTEAFF	TGTGCCACCACGCTCGAGGGGGGCACTGAAGCTTTCTTT
TRBV4-1	.	.	TRBJ1-5	CASSPPGYSNQPQHF	TGCGCCAGCAGCCCTCCAGGGTATAGCAATCAGCCCCAGCATTTT
TRBV5-5	.	TRBD1	TRBJ2-7	CASSFRQGAYEQYF	TGTGCCAGCAGCTTTAGACAGGGGGCATACGAGCAGTACTTC
TRBV4-1	.	.	TRBJ1-1	CASSQSIGAGEAFF	TGCGCCAGCAGCCAATCGATCGGGGCGGGTGAAGCTTTCTTT
TRBV9	.	TRBD2	TRBJ2-2	CASSAGGGPSTGELFF	TGTGCCAGCAGCGCGGGCGGGGGGCCGAGCACCGGGGAGCTGTTTTTT
TRBV27	.	.	TRBJ2-1	CASSLGTVDPYNEQFF	TGTGCCAGCAGTTTAGGAACCGTCGACCCCTACAATGAGCAGTTCTTC
TRBV19	.	.	TRBJ1-5	CATGGNQPQHF	TGTGCCACTGGAGGCAATCAGCCCCAGCATTTT
TRBV19	.	TRBD2	TRBJ2-3	CASSSTGGPADTQYF	TGTGCCAGTAGTTCCACGGGAGGGCCTGCAGATACGCAGTATTTT
TRBV19	.	.	TRBJ2-1	CASTQRNSYNEQFF	TGTGCCAGTACCCAGCGGAACTCCTACAATGAGCAGTTCTTC
TRBV4-3	.	.	TRBJ2-3	CASSQRRDTQYF	TGCGCCAGCAGCCAACGTAGAGATACGCAGTATTTT
TRBV7-9	.	.	TRBJ2-1	CASSLVALAYNEQFF	TGTGCCAGCAGCTTAGTGGCACTCGCATACAATGAGCAGTTCTTC
TRBV11-2	.	TRBD1	TRBJ2-6	CASSHPTGMGANVLTF	TGTGCCAGCAGCCACCCGACAGGGATGGGGGCCAACGTCCTGACTTTC
TRBV4-1	once	TRBD1	TRBJ1-2	CASSQGTGEVYGYTF	TGCGCCAGCAGCCAAGGGACAGGGGAGGTCTATGGCTACACCTTC
TRBV11-3	.	TRBD1	TRBJ2-2	CASSPGQGNTGELFF	TGTGCCAGCAGCCCGGGACAGGGGAACACCGGGGAGCTGTTTTTT
TRBV13	.	.	TRBJ1-2	CASSLPGGTIYGYTF	TGTGCCAGCAGCCTACCTGGGGGGACGATCTATGGCTACACCTTC
TRBV10-3	.	TRBD1	TRBJ2-7	CAISESVAGGTYEQYF	TGTGCCATCAGTGAGTCGGTAGCAGGGGGAACCTACGAGCAGTACTTC
TRBV6-5	once	TRBD1	TRBJ2-7	CASSWGQDYEQYF	TGTGCCAGCAGTTGGGGACAGGATTACGAGCAGTACTTC
TRBV7-3	.	.	TRBJ2-3	CASSLRNTDTQYF	TGTGCCAGCAGCTTACGGAACACAGATACGCAGTATTTT
TRBV5-1	.	TRBD1	TRBJ2-1	CASSFRDRDNEQFF	TGCGCCAGCAGCTTCCGGGACAGGGACAATGAGCAGTTCTTC
TRBV7-2	.	TRBD2	TRBJ2-1	CASSSSGRAVEQFF	TGTGCCAGCAGCTCTAGCGGGAGGGCCGTAGAGCAGTTCTTC
TRBV15	.	.	TRBJ2-1	CATSRDPSVDEQFF	TGTGCCACCAGCAGAGACCCTAGCGTCGATGAGCAGTTCTTC
TRBV6-6	.	.	TRBJ2-1	CASSAGAASYNEQFF	TGTGCCAGCAGCGCCGGCGCGGCCTCCTACAATGAGCAGTTCTTC
TRBV9	.	.	TRBJ2-7	CASSVAGASYEQYF	TGTGCCAGCAGCGTAGCGGGGGCCTCCTACGAGCAGTACTTC
TRBV4-3	.	.	TRBJ2-7	CASSQSGTFPHEQYF	TGCGCCAGCAGCCAATCCGGGACATTTCCCCACGAGCAGTACTTC
TRBV19	.	.	TRBJ1-3	CASSTASSGNTIYF	TGTGCCAGTAGTACCGCCAGCTCTGGAAACACCATATATTTT
TRBV5-6	.	.	TRBJ2-7	CASSLEAQRTYEQYF	TGTGCCAGCAGCTTGGAAGCGCAGCGAACCTACGAGCAGTACTTC
TRBV9	.	.	TRBJ1-5	CASSVGPLSNQPQHF	TGTGCCAGCAGCGTAGGACCCCTAAGCAATCAGCCCCAGCATTTT
TRBV19	few	.	TRBJ1-1	CASRMGNTEAFF	TGTGCCAGTCGGATGGGAAACACTGAAGCTTTCTTT